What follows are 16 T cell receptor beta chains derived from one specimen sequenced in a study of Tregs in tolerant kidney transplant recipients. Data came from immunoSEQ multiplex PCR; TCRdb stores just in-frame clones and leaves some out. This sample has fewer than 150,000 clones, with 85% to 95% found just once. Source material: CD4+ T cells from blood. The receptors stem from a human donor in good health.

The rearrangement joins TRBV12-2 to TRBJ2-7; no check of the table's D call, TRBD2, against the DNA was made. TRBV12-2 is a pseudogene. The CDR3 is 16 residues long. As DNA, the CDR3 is TGTGCAAGTCGCTTAGGGCTCGGGGGGAGACCCCCCGAGCAGTACTTC. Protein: CASRLGLGGRPPEQYF.

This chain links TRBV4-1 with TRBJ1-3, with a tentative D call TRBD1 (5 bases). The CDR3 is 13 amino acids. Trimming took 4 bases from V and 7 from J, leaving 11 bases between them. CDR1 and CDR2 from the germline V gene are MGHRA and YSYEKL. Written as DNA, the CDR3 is TGCGCCAGCAGCCGGGCGACAGTCAACACCATATATTTT. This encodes CASSRATVNTIYF.

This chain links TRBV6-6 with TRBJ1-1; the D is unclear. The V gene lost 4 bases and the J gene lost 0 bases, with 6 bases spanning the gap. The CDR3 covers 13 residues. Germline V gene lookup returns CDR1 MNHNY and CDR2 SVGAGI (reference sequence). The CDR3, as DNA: TGTGCCAGCAGTTCCGGTATGAACACTGAAGCTTTCTTT. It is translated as CASSSGMNTEAFF.

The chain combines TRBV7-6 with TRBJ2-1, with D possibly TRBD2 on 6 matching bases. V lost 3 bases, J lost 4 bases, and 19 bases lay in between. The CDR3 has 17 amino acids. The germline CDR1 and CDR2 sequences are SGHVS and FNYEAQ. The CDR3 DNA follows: TGTGCCAGCAGCTTGCTAGCAAGATTAGGGAGGTACAATGAGCAGTTCTTC. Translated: CASSLLARLGRYNEQFF.

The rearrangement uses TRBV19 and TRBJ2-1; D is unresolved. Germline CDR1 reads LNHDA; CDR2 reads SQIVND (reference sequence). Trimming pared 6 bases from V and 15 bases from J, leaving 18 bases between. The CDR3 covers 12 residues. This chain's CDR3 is CASRDRARVAFF. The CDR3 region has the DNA TGTGCCAGTAGGGACCGGGCCCGCGTTGCGTTCTTC.

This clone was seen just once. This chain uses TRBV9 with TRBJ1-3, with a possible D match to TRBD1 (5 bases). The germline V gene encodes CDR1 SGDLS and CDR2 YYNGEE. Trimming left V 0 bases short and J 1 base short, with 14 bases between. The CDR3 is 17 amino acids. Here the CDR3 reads CASSVGHRQSSGNTIYF. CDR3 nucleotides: TGTGCCAGCAGCGTAGGTCACAGGCAGAGTTCTGGAAACACCATATATTTT.

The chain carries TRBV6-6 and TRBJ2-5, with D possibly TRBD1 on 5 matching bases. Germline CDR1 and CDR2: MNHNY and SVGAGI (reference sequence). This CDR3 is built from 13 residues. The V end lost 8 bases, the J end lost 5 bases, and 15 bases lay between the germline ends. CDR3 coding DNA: TGTGCCAGCCTGGCGTGGGGCCTGGAGACCCAGTACTTC. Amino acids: CASLAWGLETQYF.

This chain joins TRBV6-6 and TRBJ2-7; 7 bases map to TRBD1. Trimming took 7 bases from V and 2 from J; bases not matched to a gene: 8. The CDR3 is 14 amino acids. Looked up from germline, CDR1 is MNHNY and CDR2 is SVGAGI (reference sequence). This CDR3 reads CASIDGQGAYEQYF. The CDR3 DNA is TGTGCCAGCATTGATGGGCAGGGGGCCTACGAGCAGTACTTC.

The CDR3 sequence: CASSVGRPYGYTF. CDR3 coding DNA: TGTGCCAGCAGTGTCGGCAGGCCTTATGGCTACACCTTC. The chain has TRBV2 and TRBJ1-2; D unresolved. Looked up from germline, CDR1 is SNHLY and CDR2 is FYNNEI. Trimming cost V 4 bases and J 5 bases, with 11 bases left between them. The CDR3 runs 13 residues.

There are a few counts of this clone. The CDR3: CASRQGARPPQPQHF. In DNA form, the CDR3 reads TGTGCCAGTAGACAGGGGGCGAGACCGCCCCAGCCCCAGCATTTT. The genes are TRBV19 and TRBJ1-5; 9 bases are shared with TRBD1. Trimming cost V 6 bases and J 7 bases; bases outside gene matches: 10. The CDR3 consists of 15 residues. Germline CDR1 LNHDA, CDR2 SQIVND (reference sequence).

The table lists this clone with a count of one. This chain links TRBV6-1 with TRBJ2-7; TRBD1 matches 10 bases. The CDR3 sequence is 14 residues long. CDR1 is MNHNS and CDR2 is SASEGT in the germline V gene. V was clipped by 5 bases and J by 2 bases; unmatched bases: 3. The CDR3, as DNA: TGTGCCAGCAGTTTAGGGACAGGGGCCTACGAGCAGTACTTC. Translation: CASSLGTGAYEQYF.

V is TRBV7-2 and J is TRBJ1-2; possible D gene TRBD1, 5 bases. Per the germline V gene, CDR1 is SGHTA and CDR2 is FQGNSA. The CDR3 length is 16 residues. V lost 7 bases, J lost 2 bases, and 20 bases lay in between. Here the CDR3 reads CASTVGWGRDNYGYTF. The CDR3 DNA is TGTGCCAGCACTGTCGGATGGGGCCGCGACAACTATGGCTACACCTTC.

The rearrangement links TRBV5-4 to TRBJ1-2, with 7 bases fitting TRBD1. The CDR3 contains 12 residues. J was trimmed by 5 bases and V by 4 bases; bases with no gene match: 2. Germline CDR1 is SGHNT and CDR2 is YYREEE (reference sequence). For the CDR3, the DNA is TGTGCCAGCAGCCCGACAGGGTATGGCTACACCTTC. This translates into CASSPTGYGYTF. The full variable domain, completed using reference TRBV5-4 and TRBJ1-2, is ETGVTQSPTHLIKTRGQQVTLRCSSQSGHNTVSWYQQALGQGPQFIFQYYREEENGRGNFPPRFSGLQFPNYSSELNVNALELDDSALYLCASSPTGYGYTFGSGTRLTVV.

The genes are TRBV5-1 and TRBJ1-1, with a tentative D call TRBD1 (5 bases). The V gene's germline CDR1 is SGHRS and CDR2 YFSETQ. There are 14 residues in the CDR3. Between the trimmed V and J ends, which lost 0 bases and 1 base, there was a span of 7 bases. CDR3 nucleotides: TGCGCCAGCAGCTTGGCCGGGGGGAACACTGAAGCTTTCTTT. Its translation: CASSLAGGNTEAFF.

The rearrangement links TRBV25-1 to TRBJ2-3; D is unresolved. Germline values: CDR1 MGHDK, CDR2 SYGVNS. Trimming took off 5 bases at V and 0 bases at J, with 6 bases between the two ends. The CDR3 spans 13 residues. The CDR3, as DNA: TGTGCCAGCAGTCCAGACAGCACAGATACGCAGTATTTT. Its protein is CASSPDSTDTQYF.

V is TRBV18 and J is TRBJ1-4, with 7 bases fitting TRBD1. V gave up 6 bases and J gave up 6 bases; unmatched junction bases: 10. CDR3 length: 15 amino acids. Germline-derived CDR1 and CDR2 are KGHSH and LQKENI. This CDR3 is CASSNRQGWDEKLFF. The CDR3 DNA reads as TGTGCCAGCTCTAACCGACAGGGTTGGGATGAAAAACTGTTTTTT.